The 16 T cell receptor beta chains below come from one sample, sequenced in a study of blood T cells in healthy people across ages. It was with a sample-barcoded 5' primer and a J-beta primer mix that a second PCR of roughly 7 to 12 cycles was run. TCRdb re-derived calls from the 5' RACE reads in MiXCR, one entry per CDR3 protein. This sample yields about 680,000 distinct CDR3 sequences, of which 45% to 50% are seen a single time; about a third belongs to the top ten. The sample taken for sequencing was blood. Every receptor here comes from a woman aged 55-69 years in good health.

J is TRBJ2-1 and V is TRBV27, with D possibly matching TRBD1 (6 bases). Trimming stripped 7 bases from V and 10 bases from J, with 20 bases between. CDR1 and CDR2 from the germline V gene are MNHEY and SMNVEV (reference sequence). This CDR3 has 14 amino acids. Here the CDR3 reads CASKNRDTSREQFF. The CDR3 DNA reads TGTGCCAGCAAAAACCGGGACACCTCCCGAGAGCAGTTCTTC.

This clonotype was seen a single time. V and J are TRBV20-1 and TRBJ2-1; 11 bases agree with TRBD1. CDR1 is DFQATT and CDR2 is SNEGSKA in the germline V gene (reference sequence). This CDR3 contains 14 residues. J gave up 10 bases and V 6 bases, and 11 bases lay outside the gene matches. The CDR3 sequence: CSASGTGGSNEQFF. In nucleotides, the CDR3 is TGCAGTGCCTCCGGGACAGGGGGTTCCAACGAGCAGTTCTTC.

This clonotype was observed a few times. The chain combines TRBV3-1 with TRBJ2-7; no clear D gene. With 4 bases removed from V and 0 bases from J, the gap between germline ends came to 13 bases. Germline V lookup: CDR1 LGHDT, CDR2 YNNKEL (reference sequence). The CDR3 consists of 15 residues. The chain's CDR3 is CASSPLSRASYEQYF. CDR3 nucleotides: TGTGCCAGCAGCCCTCTCAGTCGGGCCTCCTACGAGCAGTACTTC.

The CDR3 DNA sequence: TGTGCCAGCACCACACGGGTTAATGAAAAACTGTTTTTT. This sequence encodes CASTTRVNEKLFF. The V and J genes are TRBV2 and TRBJ1-4; D is ambiguous. The CDR3 runs 13 residues. The germline V gene encodes CDR1 SNHLY and CDR2 FYNNEI. The V gene lost 7 bases and the J gene lost 4 bases, with 10 bases spanning the gap.

As regards this clonotype: A much larger clone sits a single nucleotide away, making a read error possible. This chain uses TRBV29-1 with TRBJ2-5; 7 positions agree with TRBD2. The germline V gene encodes CDR1 SQVTM and CDR2 ANQGSEA. The CDR3 totals 13 residues. The CDR3 loop reads CSGEDGRDETQYF. The CDR3 nucleotides are TGCAGCGGTGAAGATGGGAGGGATGAGACCCAGTACTTC.

This chain uses TRBV5-6 with TRBJ1-6; the match to TRBD1 covers 7 bases. Germline assignment: CDR1 SGHDT and CDR2 YYEEEE. This CDR3 has 16 residues. V gave up 2 bases and J gave up 4 bases; unmatched junction bases: 6. The CDR3 here is CASSLQGSRYNSPLHF. Here the CDR3 DNA reads TGTGCCAGCAGCTTACAGGGGAGTCGATATAATTCACCCCTCCACTTT.

The chain carries TRBV6-1 and TRBJ1-1; D remains unclear. Trimming pared 0 bases from V and 9 bases from J, leaving 11 bases between. Germline CDR1 is MNHNS and CDR2 is SASEGT. The CDR3 length is 13 residues. The CDR3 DNA reads as TGTGCCAGCAGTGAAGCGCGGAAGGCTCAAGCTTTCTTT. It is translated as CASSEARKAQAFF.

This clonotype was seen only a few times. The chain couples TRBV20-1 to TRBJ2-7; D gene uncertain. This CDR3 has 13 amino acids. CDR1 DFQATT and CDR2 SNEGSKA come from the germline V gene (reference sequence). The germline V and J ends were trimmed by 3 bases and 4 bases, with 13 bases remaining between them. The CDR3 protein is CSASGGIGYEQYF. CDR3 in DNA: TGCAGTGCTAGTGGTGGGATTGGATACGAGCAGTACTTC.

Notes on this clonotype: One end of the junction does not line up with germline, which may come from a read error. The V call is TRBV29-1, the J call TRBJ1-1, with 9 positions matching TRBD1. Per the germline V gene, CDR1 is SQVTM and CDR2 is ANQGSEA. There are 12 residues in the CDR3. CDR3 in amino acids: CSVRTGDTEAFF. CDR3 nucleotides: TGCAGCGTAAGGACAGGGGACACCGAAGCTTTCTTT.

This clonotype turned up a few times. This rearrangement joins TRBV7-2 to TRBJ2-5; D unclear. The CDR3 runs 15 residues. Germline values: CDR1 SGHTA, CDR2 FQGNSA. Trimming stripped 4 bases from V and 5 bases from J, with 17 bases between. The CDR3 here is CASSSQTGWGETQYF. The CDR3 coding sequence is TGTGCCAGCAGCTCACAAACTGGGTGGGGTGAGACCCAGTACTTC.

The CDR3 sequence is CASSLGVLAVEQFF. The DNA of the CDR3 is TGTGCCAGCAGCTTAGGAGTACTAGCGGTTGAGCAGTTCTTC. This sequence joins TRBV11-2 and TRBJ2-1, with 8 bases that match TRBD2. The trim removed 1 base at V and 9 bases at J, leaving 5 bases unmatched. Germline V gene sequence: CDR1 SGHAT, CDR2 FQNNGV. The CDR3 runs to 14 residues.

This clonotype showed up just a few times. The V call is TRBV6-6, the J call TRBJ1-2, with a tentative D call TRBD1 (6 bases). CDR1 is MNHNY, CDR2 SVGAGI, per germline (reference sequence). With 6 bases removed from V and 6 bases from J, the gap between germline ends came to 23 bases. This CDR3 has 16 amino acids. The CDR3 region has the DNA TGTGCCAGCAGCACAGGGAAAGACCAAGACATGCATGGCTACACCTTC. The encoded protein is CASSTGKDQDMHGYTF.

The rearrangement uses TRBV27 and TRBJ1-2; 8 bases are a match to TRBD1. CDR1 is MNHEY and CDR2 is SMNVEV in the germline V gene (reference sequence). This CDR3 is built from 16 residues. V lost 0 bases, J lost 8 bases, and 11 bases stayed unmatched. The CDR3 DNA reads TGTGCCAGCAGTTTATCGATCCGGACAGGGCGTGGGGGCTACACCTTC. It specifies CASSLSIRTGRGGYTF.

The chain combines TRBV7-2 with TRBJ1-6, with D hard to call. V dropped 2 bases and J dropped 9 bases, with 11 bases sitting between them. Looked up from germline, CDR1 is SGHTA and CDR2 is FQGNSA. The CDR3 sequence is 14 residues long. In DNA, the CDR3 is TGTGCCAGCAGCTTATCGGGTGACGGTTCACCCCTCCACTTT. It codes for CASSLSGDGSPLHF.

This clonotype turned up a few times. This chain links TRBV3-1 with TRBJ2-1; 7 bases align to TRBD2. V lost 1 base, J lost 7 bases, and 7 bases stayed unmatched. The length of the CDR3 is 15 residues. Germline V gene lookup returns CDR1 LGHDT and CDR2 YNNKEL (reference sequence). CDR3 nucleotide sequence: TGTGCCAGCAGCCAAGGGACACGGGGACTAAATGAGCAGTTCTTC. It encodes CASSQGTRGLNEQFF.

This chain joins TRBV7-2 and TRBJ2-3; D perhaps matches TRBD1 (6 bases). V gave up 2 bases and J gave up 0 bases, with 21 bases separating them. CDR3 length equals 19 residues. CDR1 is SGHTA, CDR2 FQGNSA, per germline. The CDR3 coding sequence is TGTGCCAGCAGCTTATTAGTGGTCCCGGGACAAAGAAGCACAGATACGCAGTATTTT. Amino acid sequence: CASSLLVVPGQRSTDTQYF.